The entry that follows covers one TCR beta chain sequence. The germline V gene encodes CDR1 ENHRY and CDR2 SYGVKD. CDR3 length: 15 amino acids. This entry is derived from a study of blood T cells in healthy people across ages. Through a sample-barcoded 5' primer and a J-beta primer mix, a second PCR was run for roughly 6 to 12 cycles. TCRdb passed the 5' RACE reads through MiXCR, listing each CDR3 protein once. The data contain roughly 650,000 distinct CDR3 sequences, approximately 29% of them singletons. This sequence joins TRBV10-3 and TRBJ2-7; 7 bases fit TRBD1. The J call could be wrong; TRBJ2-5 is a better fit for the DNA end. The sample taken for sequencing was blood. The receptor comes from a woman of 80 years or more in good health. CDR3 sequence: CAISDLRTGLKTQYF. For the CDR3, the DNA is TGTGCCATCAGCGATCTCCGGACAGGTTTAAAGACCCAGTACTTC.